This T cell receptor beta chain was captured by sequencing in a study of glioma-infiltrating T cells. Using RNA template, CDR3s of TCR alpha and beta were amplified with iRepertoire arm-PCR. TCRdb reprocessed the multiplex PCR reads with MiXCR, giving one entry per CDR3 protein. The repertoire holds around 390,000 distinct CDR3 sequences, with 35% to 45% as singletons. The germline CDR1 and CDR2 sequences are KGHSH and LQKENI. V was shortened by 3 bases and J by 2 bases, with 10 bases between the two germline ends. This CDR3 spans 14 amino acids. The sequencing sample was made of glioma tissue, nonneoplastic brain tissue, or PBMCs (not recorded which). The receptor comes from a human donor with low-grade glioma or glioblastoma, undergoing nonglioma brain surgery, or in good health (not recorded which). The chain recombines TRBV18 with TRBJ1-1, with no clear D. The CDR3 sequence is CASSPRPDNTEAFF. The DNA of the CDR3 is TGTGCCAGCTCACCCCGGCCCGACAACACTGAAGCTTTCTTT.